This T cell receptor beta chain was documented in a study of CD8 T cells in ankylosing spondylitis. TCRdb recomputed calls from the 5' RACE reads with MiXCR, one row per CDR3 protein. The sample has fewer than 250,000 distinct CDR3 sequences; around 19% are singletons. The study's findings and limits: Fewer than 10 highly homologous variants formed a TCR beta motif that appeared characteristic of ankylosing spondylitis blood.

The germline V and J ends were trimmed by 6 bases and 8 bases, with 14 bases remaining between them. Germline CDR1 SQVTM, CDR2 ANQGSEA. The CDR3 loop spans 12 amino acids. At least ten counts were recorded for this clonotype. Its target is unknown. Sequences were obtained from blood, either unsorted or a sorted T cell fraction (not recorded which). The receptor comes from a male donor with ankylosing spondylitis. The V gene is TRBV29-1, the J gene TRBJ2-1; tentatively, D is TRBD1 (6 bases). The CDR3 region has the DNA TGCAGCGTCATACAGGGTACCGATGAGCAGTTCTTC. This sequence encodes CSVIQGTDEQFF.